Presented here are 9 T cell receptor beta chains from one specimen sequenced in a study of OX40 agonist ivuxolimab in advanced cancers. This table comes from immunoSEQ multiplex PCR, and its TCRdb copy is limited to in-frame clones, with some not included. The sample includes approximately 37,000 clones, 65% to 85% of them seen just once. Sequenced material: CD4+ or CD8+ T cells sorted from blood, taken in a trial of the OX40 agonist ivuxolimab. These TCRs come from an adult with an advanced solid tumor such as melanoma, head and neck, liver or kidney cancer.

The J gene is TRBJ2-5, the V gene TRBV7-8, with 9 positions matching TRBD2. The junction had 13 bases not matched to a gene; V was cut back by 1 base and J by 10 bases. This CDR3 region has 16 residues. CDR1 is SGHVS, CDR2 FQNEAQ, per germline. The CDR3 is CASSLVAGELRGGQYF. The CDR3 coding sequence is TGTGCCAGCAGCTTAGTAGCGGGAGAGCTCAGGGGGGGCCAGTACTTC. The full variable domain, completed using reference TRBV7-8 and TRBJ2-5, is GAGVSQSPRYKVAKRGQDVALRCDPISGHVSLFWYQQALGQGPEFLTYFQNEAQLDKSGLPSDRFFAERPEGSVSTLKIQRTQQEDSAVYLCASSLVAGELRGGQYFGPGTRLLVL.

The V call is TRBV4-1, the J call TRBJ2-7; no reliable D call. The CDR3 has 13 residues. Trimming left V 1 base short and J 3 bases short, with 7 bases between. The germline CDR1 and CDR2 sequences are MGHRA and YSYEKL. CDR3 DNA sequence: TGCGCCAGCAGCCAAGTCGGCAACTACGAGCAGTACTTC. Its translation is CASSQVGNYEQYF.

This rearrangement joins TRBV4-1 to TRBJ2-7; D remains ambiguous. The CDR3 has 15 amino acids. V was shortened by 0 bases and J by 4 bases, with 13 bases between the two germline ends. Germline-derived CDR1 and CDR2 are MGHRA and YSYEKL. The CDR3 DNA follows: TGCGCCAGCAGCCAAGATTCCCCTGGTAGGTACGAGCAGTACTTC. Encoded protein: CASSQDSPGRYEQYF.

In its sample, this clone was seen once. The J gene is TRBJ1-6, the V gene TRBV6-5, with D possibly matching TRBD1 (5 bases). The V and J ends lost 2 bases and 11 bases respectively, with 10 bases between them. This CDR3 is built from 13 residues. From germline, CDR1 is MNHEY and CDR2 SVGAGI. The CDR3 coding sequence is TGTGCCAGCAGTTACGGCAGGGAAGCACCCCTCCACTTT. It yields the protein CASSYGREAPLHF.

The chain recombines TRBV30 with TRBJ1-1; D not certain. The CDR3 runs to 13 residues. Germline CDR1 is GTSNPN and CDR2 is SVGIG (reference sequence). V was cut by 5 bases and J by 3 bases, with 13 bases left in between. DNA for the CDR3: TGTGCCTGGGACCAAGCGGAGGACACTGAAGCTTTCTTT. This encodes CAWDQAEDTEAFF. The whole variable domain, remainder taken from reference TRBV30 and TRBJ1-1, is SQTIHQWPATLVQPVGSPLSLECTVEGTSNPNLYWYRQAAGRGLQLLFYSVGIGQISSEVPQNLSASRPQDRQFILSSKKLLLSDSGFYLCAWDQAEDTEAFFGQGTRLTVV.

The chain is built from TRBV7-6 and TRBJ2-2; D not resolved. The CDR3 is 14 amino acids. Germline CDR1 and CDR2: SGHVS and FNYEAQ. The V end was cut by 5 bases, the J end by 5 bases, with 12 bases between. CDR3 protein: CASSLLAYTGELFF. The CDR3 nucleotides read TGTGCCAGCAGCCTCCTCGCCTATACCGGGGAGCTGTTTTTT.

The chain combines TRBV10-3 with TRBJ1-4, with 11 bases aligning to TRBD1. The junction had 0 bases not matched to a gene; V was cut back by 4 bases and J by 5 bases. CDR1 ENHRY and CDR2 SYGVKD come from the germline V gene. The CDR3 runs 14 residues. The CDR3 spells CAISGDRGNEKLFF. The CDR3 DNA is TGTGCCATCAGTGGGGACAGGGGGAATGAAAAACTGTTTTTT.

This clone was observed a handful of times. The chain employs TRBV5-6 and TRBJ2-7; a weak D match, TRBD2 (6 bases). Germline V gives CDR1 SGHDT, CDR2 YYEEEE. Trimming took off 0 bases at V and 6 bases at J, with 16 bases between the two ends. There are 15 residues in the CDR3. CDR3 sequence: CASSLVPSEGLEQYF. The CDR3 nucleotides are TGTGCCAGCAGCTTGGTTCCTAGCGAAGGGCTCGAGCAGTACTTC.

This chain joins TRBV6-6 and TRBJ1-1; the D is unclear. Trimming removed 5 bases at V and 4 bases at J, with 11 bases between. This CDR3 is built from 13 residues. Germline V gene sequence: CDR1 MNHNY, CDR2 SVGAGI (reference sequence). CDR3 region: CASSPSKGTEAFF. CDR3 nucleotides: TGTGCCAGCAGTCCCAGTAAGGGCACTGAAGCTTTCTTT.